The clone carrying this TCR beta chain was counted ten times or more. Germline V gene sequence: CDR1 SNHLY, CDR2 FYNNEI. Trimming left V 10 bases short and J 3 bases short, with 17 bases between. This CDR3 region has 14 residues. These data come from a study of regulatory T cells in long-lasting Graves disease. The time point denotes: newly diagnosed GD, antithyroid drugs for less than 3 months. Making the TCR library involved RNA that had been extracted from PBMCs. According to the study, TCR beta libraries were built with iRepertoire HTBI primers and CDR3-region Arm-PCR. TCRdb reanalysed the multiplex PCR reads using MiXCR and keeps one entry per CDR3 protein. The sample has hundreds of thousands of distinct CDR3 sequences, less than 20% seen once. These sequences were also reported in another study, on T cells in Graves' hyperthyroidism and ophthalmopathy.

The sequences come from peripheral blood mononuclear cells (PBMCs), collected at new diagnosis, from a patient treated with antithyroid drugs. The receptor was derived from a woman in her twenties or thirties with Graves disease. The chain employs TRBV2 and TRBJ2-3; maybe TRBD2 (6 bases). DNA for the CDR3: TGTGCCACCAAAATGGGGGGAGGTACAGATACGCAGTATTTT. Translating gives CATKMGGGTDTQYF.